This T cell receptor (beta chain) was recovered during a study of cytomegalovirus exposure and HLA in healthy donors. CDR1 SEHNR and CDR2 FQNEAQ come from the germline V gene (reference sequence). V gave up 6 bases and J gave up 7 bases, with 4 bases separating them. The CDR3 contains 10 residues. Comment on this clone: Its target is not known.

Study results and caveats: Rates of TCR association differed by HLA locus in a later analysis, with DRB1 highest and HLA-C lowest. The authors later linked a missense DCLRE1C variant to TCR beta V- and J-gene trimming.

It was with 60 Vbeta and 13 Jbeta primers that the PCR ran. Only in-frame clones appear in the TCRdb table, and some are missing; sequencing was by immunoSEQ multiplex PCR. Its table records about 160,000 clones. The chain combines TRBV7-9 with TRBJ2-1; D is undetermined. This receptor was obtained from an older woman in good health and CMV-seronegative. Sequenced input: PBMCs. The CDR3 spells CASSINEQFF. The CDR3 DNA is TGTGCCAGCAGTATTAATGAGCAGTTCTTC.